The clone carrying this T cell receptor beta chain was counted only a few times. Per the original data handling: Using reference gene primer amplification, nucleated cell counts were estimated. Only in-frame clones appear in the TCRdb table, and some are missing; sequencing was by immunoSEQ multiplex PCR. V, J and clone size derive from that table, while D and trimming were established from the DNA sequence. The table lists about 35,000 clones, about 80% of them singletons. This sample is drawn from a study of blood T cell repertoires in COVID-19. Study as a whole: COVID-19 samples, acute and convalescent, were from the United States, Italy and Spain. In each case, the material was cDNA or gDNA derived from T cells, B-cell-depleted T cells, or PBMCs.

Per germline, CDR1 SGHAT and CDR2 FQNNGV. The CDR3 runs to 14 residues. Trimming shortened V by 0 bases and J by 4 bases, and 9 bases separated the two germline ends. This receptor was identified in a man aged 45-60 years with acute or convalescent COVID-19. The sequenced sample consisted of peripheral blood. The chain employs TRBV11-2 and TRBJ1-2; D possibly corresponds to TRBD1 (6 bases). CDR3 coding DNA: TGTGCCAGCAGCTTAGAACCGACAGGCTATGGCTACACCTTC. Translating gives CASSLEPTGYGYTF.